The entry that follows covers one T cell receptor (beta chain) sequence. Its target is unknown. The sample originates from a study of identifying expanded T cells in peripheral blood. Study results and limitations: Differentially abundant clones: 0.95 to 1.5 between replicates, around 16 at around 15 days, under 25 at four. Two-week clone count variance significantly increased as total template count grew.

From germline, CDR1 is LNHDA and CDR2 SQIVND (reference sequence). Trimming pared 9 bases from V and 2 bases from J, leaving 16 bases between. CDR3 length: 14 residues. Data came from immunoSEQ multiplex PCR; TCRdb stores just in-frame clones and leaves some out. Of approximately 110,000 clones in the sample, around nine tenths were seen once. During the collection period, no donor immune events like infections were recorded. This TCR came from a person aged 18 to 69 in good health. The sequenced sample was blood. J is TRBJ1-2 and V is TRBV19, with D possibly being TRBD1 (6 bases). CDR3 region: CASQGGGRNYGYTF. The CDR3 DNA reads TGTGCCAGCCAAGGGGGAGGGAGGAACTATGGCTACACCTTC.